The entry below gives a single TCR beta chain sequence along with its context. Its cognate antigen has yet to be identified. Qualities for individual bases were not recorded, and no much larger clone is one base off. The time point tag for this specimen amounts to: pre-treatment baseline. Blood samples were taken at two points: before treatment (T0) and at week 3 (W3), which came after the first cycle of checkpoint blockade. Except for a couple of patients with rapid clinical progression, response was assessed 12 weeks after the first infusion by RECIST 1.1; disease control meant complete response, partial response or stable disease. Patients were excluded for prior systemic cancer treatment, concomitant immunosuppressant therapy or synchronous other active malignancies. To track both circulating cells and T cell turnover, TCR beta was sequenced from bulk PBMC as well as from plasma cell-free DNA. PBMC were isolated from blood with Lymphoprep and SepMate tubes, followed by red cell lysis. DNA from PBMC and sorted T cell subsets was extracted with QIAamp DNA Blood Mini kits.

This sample was taken from a study of blood T cell dynamics during melanoma immunotherapy (TCRdb year 2020). For the wider study: The patients had metastatic melanoma and were given first-line pembrolizumab or nivolumab plus ipilimumab as standard of care in the United Kingdom. To find early correlates of response, peripheral T cell receptor repertoires were profiled in metastatic melanoma patients before and after one cycle of checkpoint inhibitor therapy. Consecutive patients formed a training cohort, and a further independent group of patients from the same centre was pooled into an external validation set.

Overall study results and their limits: A bifurcated reorganization of the PBMC repertoire at W3, with increased clonality or increased diversity, was observed in patients who later achieved disease control, unlike in progressors. The relatively small sample size was acknowledged as potentially limiting generalization of the results. The study could not determine whether the T cell clones driving repertoire changes were melanoma-specific or reflected general immune activation.

Every bulk PBMC sample had a fixed 350 ng of DNA loaded. TCR beta CDR3 sequences were amplified from genomic DNA using the immunoSEQ TCRb Assay kit according to manufacturer instructions. The KAPA Library Quantification Kit for Illumina platforms was used to quantify pooled libraries by qPCR. Pooled libraries were sequenced on an Illumina NextSeq 500, clustered at roughly 0.6-1.2 pM. The paper's data handling went like this. Analysis of the TCR data relied on immunoSEQ ANALYZER and the R LymphoSeq package. A rearrangement efficiency score was calculated as productive divided by the sum of productive and non-productive CDR3 sequences. Within each patient, timepoints were compared pairwise for clonality, measured with the Gini coefficient, and for diversity, measured with the Renyi index at alpha=1. Clonal relatedness used an edit distance of 3, and repertoire similarity used the Bhattacharyya coefficient, both computed in LymphoSeq. Linear discriminant analysis on week-3 changes in clonality and diversity was built with the R MASS and caret packages to classify response. TCRdb limited this immuneACCESS table to in-frame rearrangements with V and J called. A share of clones is missing; checked studies link under half to unresolved V genes, and the rest is unexplained. The D gene and trimming were derived from the DNA, and the V and J assignments and clone size from that table. For this sample the table gives some 10,000 clones, of which 84% were detected only once. The ten biggest clones cover about 14% of the sample.

The CDR3, cysteine through phenylalanine, is 16 amino acids long. CDR3 DNA only is kept here, 48 bases in frame from base 1. Relative to germline, V is 5 bases shorter and J is 0 bases shorter, with 13 bases between their ends. CDR1 and CDR2, looked up from the germline V gene, are SGHAT and FQNNGV. The sequences come from blood, collected from a patient treated with checkpoint blockade. The chain was built from TRBV11-2 and TRBJ2-2; a tentative D match to TRBD1 spans 5 bases. The receptor's source is a human donor with melanoma. The DNA sequence follows: TGTGCCAGCAGCCCGTTCGGCAGGGCGAACACCGGGGAGCTGTTTTTT. Translated, this is CASSPFGRANTGELFF.